These 21 T cell receptor beta chains originate from one sample sequenced in a study of blood T cell repertoires in COVID-19. Sequencing used immunoSEQ multiplex PCR; TCRdb keeps in-frame clones, though not all of them. The profile shows 380,000 or so clones, more than 65% of them singletons. Material: peripheral blood. These receptors were collected from a human donor with acute or convalescent COVID-19. The donor label of this sample is uncertain.

The chain couples TRBV9 to TRBJ1-1; D gene ambiguous. Germline V gene data show CDR1 as SGDLS and CDR2 as YYNGEE. V was shortened by 4 bases and J by 5 bases, with 18 bases between the two germline ends. CDR3 size: 15 residues. The CDR3 is CASSKLPSLVTEAFF. DNA for the CDR3: TGTGCCAGCAGCAAACTGCCCTCACTGGTTACTGAAGCTTTCTTT.

This clone was detected once. The chain uses TRBV5-4 and TRBJ1-6; D is possibly TRBD1 (6 bases). Trimming cost V 4 bases and J 8 bases, with 16 bases left between them. The CDR3 is 15 residues long. The germline V gene has CDR1 SGHNT and CDR2 YYREEE (reference sequence). The chain's CDR3 is CASSIETGRDSPLHF. CDR3 bases: TGTGCCAGCAGCATAGAAACAGGGAGGGATTCACCCCTCCACTTT.

This chain links TRBV5-1 with TRBJ2-2; D gene ambiguous. Germline loops: CDR1 SGHRS, CDR2 YFSETQ. The V and J ends lost 3 bases and 1 base respectively, with 16 bases between them. The CDR3 is 17 residues long. CDR3 loop: CASSSLVGRRNTGELFF. The DNA of the CDR3 is TGCGCCAGCAGCTCACTGGTGGGCAGGCGGAACACCGGGGAGCTGTTTTTT.

This clone was seen once. J is TRBJ1-2 and V is TRBV2; 7 bases fit TRBD1. This CDR3 has 13 amino acids. Trimming cost V 6 bases and J 14 bases; bases outside gene matches: 15. In germline, CDR1 is SNHLY, CDR2 FYNNEI. CDR3 DNA: TGTGCCAGCAGAGATAGGACAGGAGTGTTTCGGACCTTC. The encoded protein is CASRDRTGVFRTF.

CDR3 region: CASSELAGPYSNQPQHF. The CDR3, as DNA: TGTGCCAGCAGTGAACTGGCAGGGCCGTATAGCAATCAGCCCCAGCATTTT. This chain joins TRBV2 and TRBJ1-5; a weak D match, TRBD1 (5 bases). CDR1 and CDR2 (germline): SNHLY, FYNNEI. This CDR3 has 17 amino acids. V was clipped by 2 bases and J by 0 bases, with 14 bases between them.

This chain joins TRBV7-7 and TRBJ2-1; perhaps TRBD1 as D (6 bases). V lost 1 base and J 5 bases, leaving 15 bases between the germline ends. Germline V gene sequence: CDR1 SSHAT, CDR2 FNYEAQ (reference sequence). The CDR3 runs 16 residues. The CDR3 nucleotides read TGTGCCAGCAGCTTAGGGATCAGGGGCAGCGACAATGAGCAGTTCTTC. Its protein is CASSLGIRGSDNEQFF.

This rearrangement joins TRBV19 to TRBJ1-1, with D tentatively TRBD1 (6 bases). V lost 4 bases to trimming and J lost 1 base, with 10 bases between them. CDR3 length equals 14 residues. Germline loops: CDR1 LNHDA, CDR2 SQIVND (reference sequence). The CDR3 sequence is CASSTRGRNTEAFF. Here the CDR3 DNA reads TGTGCCAGTAGTACCAGGGGCCGGAACACTGAAGCTTTCTTT.

The rearrangement links TRBV24-1 to TRBJ1-5, with TRBD1 identical over 9 bases. CDR1 and CDR2 (germline): KGHDR, SFDVKD. Trimming cost V 7 bases and J 4 bases; bases outside gene matches: 4. The CDR3 consists of 14 residues. The CDR3 loop reads CATRKDRGNQPQHF. In nucleotides, the CDR3 is TGTGCCACCAGAAAAGACAGGGGGAATCAGCCCCAGCATTTT.

The CDR3 loop reads CASSHPGQECPGELFF. CDR3 in DNA: TGCGCCAGCAGTCACCCGGGACAGGAGTGCCCCGGGGAGCTGTTTTTT. The rearrangement links TRBV23-1 to TRBJ2-2, with 8 nucleotides matching TRBD1. TRBV23-1 belongs to the ORF category, with a function that is uncertain. V lost 3 bases and J lost 6; bases outside the gene matches: 9. The CDR3 has 16 residues.

This chain joins TRBV30 and TRBJ2-4; 9 bases are a match to TRBD2. The CDR3 totals 20 residues. Looked up from germline, CDR1 is GTSNPN and CDR2 is SVGIG (reference sequence). Germline trimming cut 2 bases from V and 3 bases from J; bases unmatched to any gene: 20. DNA of the CDR3: TGTGCCTGGAGTAATAATTTTCACAGCGGGAGGTTCGAGGGCAAAAACATTCAGTACTTC. Translation: CAWSNNFHSGRFEGKNIQYF.

In nucleotides, the CDR3 is TGTGCCACCAGCAAAGATAGCGGGGTAATCAATGAGCAGTTCTTC. This gives the protein CATSKDSGVINEQFF. The chain employs TRBV15 and TRBJ2-1; TRBD2 aligns across 8 bases. The CDR3 spans 15 residues. CDR1 is LNHNV, CDR2 YYDKDF, per germline (reference sequence). Trimming removed 4 bases from V and 6 bases from J; junction bases left unmatched: 8.

This clone was detected many times. The rearrangement joins TRBV7-9 to TRBJ2-1; tentative D call: TRBD2 (6 bases). V was cut by 7 bases and J by 3 bases, with 13 bases left in between. Germline V gene data show CDR1 as SEHNR and CDR2 as FQNEAQ (reference sequence). This CDR3 contains 14 residues. CDR3 residues: CASNPSAHYNEQFF. CDR3 nucleotide sequence: TGTGCCAGCAACCCTAGCGCGCACTACAATGAGCAGTTCTTC.

This chain joins TRBV28 and TRBJ1-2; 11 bases line up with TRBD1. The CDR3 has 18 residues. With 2 bases clipped from V and 6 bases from J, the junction kept 14 bases outside the gene matches. CDR1 MDHEN and CDR2 SYDVKM come from the germline V gene. The CDR3 region has the DNA TGTGCCAGCAGTTTAAAGCCGGGACAGGGGGTCGGTAGTAATGGCTACACCTTC. Its protein product is CASSLKPGQGVGSNGYTF.

The CDR3 DNA sequence: TGCGCCAGCAGCTTGACTATCGGCACCTACGAGCAGTACTTC. Amino acids: CASSLTIGTYEQYF. The chain has TRBV5-1 and TRBJ2-7; D unresolved. Germline V gene lookup returns CDR1 SGHRS and CDR2 YFSETQ. V dropped 1 base and J dropped 2 bases, with 10 bases sitting between them. The CDR3 covers 14 residues.

The CDR3 coding sequence is TGCGCCAGCACGGAGACTAGCGGGGGATACGAGCAGTACTTC. Amino acids: CASTETSGGYEQYF. The V and J genes are TRBV5-1 and TRBJ2-7; 12 bases line up with TRBD2. Germline V lookup: CDR1 SGHRS, CDR2 YFSETQ. The CDR3 spans 14 residues. J gave up 4 bases and V 6 bases, and 5 bases lay outside the gene matches.

The chain links TRBV6-5 to TRBJ1-6, with D unresolved. Germline V gene data show CDR1 as MNHEY and CDR2 as SVGAGI. Deletions cut 8 bases from V and 9 bases from J, with 14 bases between. The CDR3 consists of 13 residues. The CDR3 nucleotides read TGTGCCAGCGCTAGAGAGCAAGTTTCACCCCTCCACTTT. It yields the protein CASAREQVSPLHF.

A word on this clone: Additional DNA sequences in this sample encode the identical CDR3. The chain couples TRBV18 to TRBJ2-7, with a tentative D call TRBD1 (5 bases). The CDR3 is 15 amino acids. V lost 2 bases to trimming and J lost 1 base, with 12 bases between them. Looked up from germline, CDR1 is KGHSH and CDR2 is LQKENI. The CDR3 sequence: CASSPKGAESYEQYF. DNA of the CDR3: TGTGCCAGCTCACCAAAAGGGGCAGAGTCCTACGAGCAGTACTTC.

The chain uses TRBV6-5 and TRBJ1-6, with D hard to call. Germline V gene data show CDR1 as MNHEY and CDR2 as SVGAGI. Trimming removed 7 bases at V and 6 bases at J, with 10 bases between. The CDR3 is made up of 13 amino acids. The CDR3 DNA follows: TGTGCCAGCATCGACAATGGTAATTCACCCCTCCACTTT. Its translation is CASIDNGNSPLHF.

The chain employs TRBV7-2 and TRBJ2-5, with D possibly matching TRBD2 (5 bases). Trimming left V 3 bases short and J 5 bases short, with 16 bases between. Germline values: CDR1 SGHTA, CDR2 FQGNSA. The CDR3 is 15 amino acids. The CDR3 DNA reads TGTGCCAGCAGCTTGACGCGTGGGAGCAGGGAGACCCAGTACTTC. Protein product: CASSLTRGSRETQYF.

The V and J genes are TRBV20-1 and TRBJ2-7, with a tentative D call TRBD2 (6 bases). CDR3 length: 13 amino acids. V lost 3 bases and J lost 5, with 14 bases in between. CDR1 and CDR2 (germline): DFQATT, SNEGSKA (reference sequence). Written as DNA, the CDR3 is TGCAGTGCTAGTATTGGGAGGCAAAACGAGCAGTACTTC. Translating gives CSASIGRQNEQYF.

This clone was seen a handful of times. The rearrangement joins TRBV20-1 to TRBJ1-2; no clear D. This CDR3 region has 9 residues. Germline loops: CDR1 DFQATT, CDR2 SNEGSKA (reference sequence). The CDR3 protein is CRGGYGYTF. CDR3 nucleotide sequence: TGCAGGGGAGGGTATGGCTACACCTTC.